This is a list of T cell receptor beta chains from one sample in a study of CD8+CD57+ T cells in acquired aplastic anemia. TCRdb independently ran MiXCR on the reads; one entry per CDR3 protein. Among around 170,000 distinct CDR3 sequences listed, 40% to 55% were seen once. The sample was sorted CD4+, CD8+, or CD8+CD57+ T cells (not recorded which) from PBMCs. These receptors were taken from a human donor in good health. The CDR3 runs from the conserved cysteine through the conserved F or W. The order of the fields is V gene, J gene, D gene, CDR3 protein. The D gene is left open where the match is weak.

>TRBV6-1|TRBJ2-7|TRBD2
CASSGKREATYEQYF
>TRBV5-1|TRBJ2-5|TRBD2
CASSRLAVLQETQYF
>TRBV20-1|TRBJ2-5|-
CSARDPPGTQYF
>TRBV24-1|TRBJ2-5|TRBD1
CATSDRQGAFQETQYF
>TRBV6-2/TRBV6-3|TRBJ2-2|TRBD2
CASSSPGLAGGPSGELFF
>TRBV5-1|TRBJ2-7|TRBD1
CASSFGDSSYDQYF
>TRBV24-1|TRBJ2-5|-
CATSDARGLETQYF
>TRBV7-9|TRBJ2-7|TRBD1
CASSLGQGFYEQYF
>TRBV11-2|TRBJ2-7|-
CASTGGPRNEQHF
>TRBV19|TRBJ1-2|-
CATPYGYTF
>TRBV6-2/TRBV6-3|TRBJ2-7|-
CASSTTGYGSYEQYF
>TRBV12-3/TRBV12-4|TRBJ2-1|TRBD2
CASSFSSGRALGEQFF
>TRBV9|TRBJ2-2|-
CASSATGTYGELFF
>TRBV7-8|TRBJ1-5|TRBD1
CASSLEGQGLPQHF
>TRBV19|TRBJ2-7|-
CASSRTATYEQYF
>TRBV19|TRBJ2-7|-
CASGLETDGYYEQYF
>TRBV12-3/TRBV12-4|TRBJ2-2|-
CASSFRIERNTGELFF
>TRBV29-1|TRBJ1-2|TRBD1
CSVDWTGVNYGYTF
>TRBV10-3|TRBJ2-2|-
CAISDFVGFSGELFF